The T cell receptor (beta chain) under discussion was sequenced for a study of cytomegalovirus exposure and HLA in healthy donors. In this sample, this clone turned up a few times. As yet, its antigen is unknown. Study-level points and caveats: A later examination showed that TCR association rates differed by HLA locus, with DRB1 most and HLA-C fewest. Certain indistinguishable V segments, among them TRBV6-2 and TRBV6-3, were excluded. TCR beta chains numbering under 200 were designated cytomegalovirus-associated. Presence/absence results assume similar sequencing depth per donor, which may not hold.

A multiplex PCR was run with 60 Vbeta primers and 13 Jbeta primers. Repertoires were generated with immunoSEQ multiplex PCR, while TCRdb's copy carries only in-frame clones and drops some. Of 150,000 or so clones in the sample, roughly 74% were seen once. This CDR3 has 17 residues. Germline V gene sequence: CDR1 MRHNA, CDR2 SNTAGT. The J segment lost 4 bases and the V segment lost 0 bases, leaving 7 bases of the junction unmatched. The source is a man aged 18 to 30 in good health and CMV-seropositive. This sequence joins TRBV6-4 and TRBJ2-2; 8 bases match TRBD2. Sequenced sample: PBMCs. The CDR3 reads CASSDSLAGQGTGELFF. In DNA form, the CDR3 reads TGTGCCAGCAGTGACTCGTTAGCGGGACAAGGCACCGGGGAGCTGTTTTTT.